This T cell receptor (beta chain) was identified in a study of T cell changes during pregnancy in multiple sclerosis. Clones were read by immunoSEQ multiplex PCR, and TCRdb kept only the in-frame ones, dropping some. The sample holds approximately 90,000 clones; around 94% are singletons and the top ten take approximately 2.2%. CDR3 length equals 16 residues. V lost 2 bases and J lost 5; bases outside the gene matches: 8. CDR1 is SGHRS and CDR2 is YFSETQ in the germline V gene. The receptor was isolated from a female donor with multiple sclerosis, enrolled in a pregnancy study. The specimen comprised peripheral blood, sampled after pregnancy. This chain uses TRBV5-1 with TRBJ2-2; TRBD1 agrees at 8 bases. CDR3 nucleotide sequence: TGCGCCAGCAGCTTTCATTGGGACAGGCCTACCGGGGAGCTGTTTTTT. This gives the protein CASSFHWDRPTGELFF.